The following is a TCR beta chain sequence with its context. The sample has other DNA sequences that encode this CDR3 too. With V trimmed by 1 base and J by 1 base, 0 bases remained unmatched. This CDR3 contains 14 residues. Germline V gene lookup returns CDR1 SGHTA and CDR2 FQGNSA. This record belongs to a study of blood T cell repertoires in COVID-19. Original data processing: Amplified reference gene primers provided the basis for estimating nucleated cell counts. Data came from immunoSEQ multiplex PCR; TCRdb stores just in-frame clones and leaves some out. The V and J calls and the clone size are those of that table, but D and trimming were determined from the DNA. The sample holds 200,000 to 250,000 clones, over 75% seen once.

The material sequenced was PBMCs or T cells enriched from blood (not recorded which). V gene TRBV7-2 combines with J gene TRBJ2-7; the match to TRBD1 covers 8 bases. This receptor was taken from a woman aged 60 to 75 who had recovered from COVID-19. CDR3 in DNA: TGTGCCAGCAGCTTAGACAGGGGGTCCTACGAGCAGTACTTC. Its protein is CASSLDRGSYEQYF.